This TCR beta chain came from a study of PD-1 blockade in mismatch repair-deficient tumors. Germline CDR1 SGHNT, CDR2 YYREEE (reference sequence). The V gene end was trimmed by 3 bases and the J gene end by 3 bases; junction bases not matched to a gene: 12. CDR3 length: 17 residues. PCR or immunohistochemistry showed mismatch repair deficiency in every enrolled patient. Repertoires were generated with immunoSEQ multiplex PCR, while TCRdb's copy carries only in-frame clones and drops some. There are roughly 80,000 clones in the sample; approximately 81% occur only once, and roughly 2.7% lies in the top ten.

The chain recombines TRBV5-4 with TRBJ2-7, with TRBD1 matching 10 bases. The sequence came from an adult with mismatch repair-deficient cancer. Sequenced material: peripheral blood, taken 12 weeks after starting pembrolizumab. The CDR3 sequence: CASSSPDRGPSYYEQYF. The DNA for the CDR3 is TGTGCCAGCAGCTCCCCCGACAGGGGGCCCTCCTACTACGAGCAGTACTTC.